This record covers a single T cell receptor (beta chain). Per the authors' pipeline: Estimates of nucleated cell counts were drawn from the amplification of reference gene primers. Clones were sequenced by immunoSEQ multiplex PCR, and TCRdb holds only the in-frame ones, with some missing. V and J calls and clone size are those listed in that table; D and trimming were worked out from the DNA. The data contain 200,000 to 250,000 clones, about 85% of them singletons. The data are from a study of blood T cell repertoires in COVID-19. Study details: Acute and convalescent COVID-19 samples came from the United States, Italy and Spain. PBMCs, B-cell-depleted T cells, or T cells were the source of the cDNA or gDNA that made up the material.

V lost 0 bases and J 6 bases, leaving 7 bases between the germline ends. The germline CDR1 and CDR2 sequences are SGDLS and YYNGEE. The length of the CDR3 is 13 residues. The chain carries TRBV9 and TRBJ2-1; D not resolved. This receptor was taken from a young woman who had recovered from COVID-19. The sample taken for sequencing was peripheral blood. CDR3 coding DNA: TGTGCCAGCAGCGTAGCGAGCTTCAATGAGCAGTTCTTC. Translation: CASSVASFNEQFF.